This T cell receptor beta chain was documented in a study of shared clonotypes between healthy human individuals. PCR replicates performed on unsorted PBMC used 300 to 350 ng DNA, some 30,000 T cell genomes. Unsorted PBMC DNA sequencing spanned ten immunoSEQ deep assay plates. Sequenced by immunoSEQ multiplex PCR; TCRdb stores in-frame clones only, minus some. Of about 450,000 clones in the sample, roughly 85% are singletons; the top ten hold 12%. Trimming at V came to 1 base and at J to 6 bases, leaving 9 bases not matched to a gene. This CDR3 comprises 18 residues. Germline CDR1 is SGHTA and CDR2 is FQGTGA. Each donor was a Caucasian adult residing in Nashville, Tennessee. This clone has a single count.

The chain has TRBV7-3 and TRBJ2-2; 12 nucleotides align to TRBD2. The sequenced sample was PBMCs. The sequence was collected from a woman in her thirties or forties in good health. Some clones in this sample may be carry-over from other donors' samples. The CDR3 here is CASSLMGLAGGRAGELFF. The CDR3 bases are TGTGCCAGCAGCTTAATGGGGCTAGCGGGAGGGCGTGCCGGGGAGCTGTTTTTT.